The 10 T cell receptor beta chains reported below all come from one sample, sequenced in a study of T cells in Graves' hyperthyroidism and ophthalmopathy. From RNA transcripts, TCR beta CDR3 regions were amplified. Initially, a first-round RT-PCR of the TCR CDR3 employed the HTBI primer set. TCRdb called the multiplex PCR reads again in MiXCR, with one record for every CDR3 protein. The sample carries 35,000 to 45,000 distinct CDR3 sequences, around 50% recorded once. The sequenced sample was blood. These TCRs come from a man aged 35 to 55 with Graves' ophthalmopathy.

This clonotype was detected ten times or more. V is TRBV28 and J is TRBJ1-2, with D maybe TRBD1 (6 bases). The V end was cut by 11 bases, the J end by 7 bases, with 20 bases between. Per germline, CDR1 MDHEN and CDR2 SYDVKM. This CDR3 has 13 amino acids. For the CDR3, the DNA is TGTGCCTCGGCCAGGGGACCCTGGGGTGGCTACACCTTC. Its translation is CASARGPWGGYTF.

The chain employs TRBV6-5 and TRBJ1-4; D gene ambiguous. V lost 2 bases to trimming and J lost 13 bases, with 11 bases between them. The CDR3 has 12 amino acids. Germline values: CDR1 MNHEY, CDR2 SVGAGI. The CDR3 loop is CASSYGEGGLFF. The CDR3 region has the DNA TGTGCCAGCAGTTACGGGGAGGGAGGACTGTTTTTT.

Of note for this clonotype: The final CDR3 position lacks the conserved phenylalanine or tryptophan, pointing to a likely read error. The V gene is TRBV2, the J gene TRBJ2-7, with 8 nucleotides matching TRBD2. The V segment lost 5 bases and the J segment 2 bases; nucleotides outside the gene matches: 8. CDR3 length equals 15 residues. Germline V CDR1 and CDR2: SNHLY, FYNNEI. DNA of the CDR3: TGTGCCAGCAGTCTCAGCGGGAGAAACCCCTACGAGCAGTACTCC. This translates into CASSLSGRNPYEQYS.

The chain employs TRBV6-5 and TRBJ2-7; no firm D call. This CDR3 is 13 amino acids long. V was trimmed by 2 bases and J by 4 bases, leaving 9 bases between them. The germline gives CDR1 MNHEY, CDR2 SVGAGI. The CDR3 sequence is CASSYLDRYEQYF. CDR3 DNA sequence: TGTGCCAGCAGTTACCTGGACCGATACGAGCAGTACTTC.

The chain links TRBV29-1 to TRBJ2-3, with 7 bases matching TRBD2. The germline V gene has CDR1 SQVTM and CDR2 ANQGSEA. The ends lost 6 bases at V and 4 bases at J; junction bases unmatched: 7. This CDR3 is 13 amino acids long. Here the CDR3 reads CSVGGGLADTQYF. Here the CDR3 DNA reads TGCAGCGTGGGGGGGGGGTTGGCAGATACGCAGTATTTT.

This clonotype has a count of ten or more. The rearrangement links TRBV3-1 to TRBJ1-5; no firm D call. This CDR3 is 14 amino acids long. Trimming pared 3 bases from V and 1 base from J, leaving 7 bases between. CDR1 LGHDT and CDR2 YNNKEL come from the germline V gene (reference sequence). This CDR3 is CASSQRRSNQPQHF. In DNA form, the CDR3 reads TGTGCCAGCAGCCAGCGGCGGAGCAATCAGCCCCAGCATTTT.

This chain uses TRBV20-1 with TRBJ2-3, with TRBD2 matching over 12 bases. The CDR3 runs 16 residues. V shed 6 bases and J 3 bases; nucleotides not matched to a gene: 10. The germline gives CDR1 DFQATT, CDR2 SNEGSKA (reference sequence). Here the CDR3 DNA reads TGCAGTGCACCATCTTCTAGCGGGGGGGTGACAGATACGCAGTATTTT. Its protein is CSAPSSSGGVTDTQYF.

There are many counts of this clonotype. The chain carries TRBV7-9 and TRBJ2-5; 7 bases line up with TRBD1. Germline-derived CDR1 and CDR2 are SEHNR and FQNEAQ (reference sequence). The CDR3 totals 16 residues. Trimming cost V 5 bases and J 2 bases; bases outside gene matches: 11. In DNA form, the CDR3 reads TGTGCCAGCAGCGGGATACAGGGGTTTAAACAAGAGACCCAGTACTTC. This encodes CASSGIQGFKQETQYF.

This clonotype was observed at least ten times. This rearrangement joins TRBV9 to TRBJ2-2; a possible D gene is TRBD1 (5 bases). The V and J ends lost 0 bases and 3 bases respectively, with 9 bases between them. This CDR3 spans 15 amino acids. Germline V CDR1 and CDR2: SGDLS, YYNGEE. DNA of the CDR3: TGTGCCAGCAGCGTAGCTCAGGGCCACACCGGGGAGCTGTTTTTT. Protein product: CASSVAQGHTGELFF.

V is TRBV28 and J is TRBJ2-5; possible D gene TRBD1, 5 bases. CDR1 is MDHEN, CDR2 SYDVKM, per germline. V shed 6 bases and J shed 9 bases, with 11 bases lying between them. This CDR3 region has 11 residues. The CDR3 DNA reads as TGTGCCAGCAGCAGGACACGGGCCCAGTACTTC. Translating gives CASSRTRAQYF.